This is a list of T cell receptor beta chains from one sample in a study of OX40 agonist ivuxolimab in advanced cancers. Data came from immunoSEQ multiplex PCR; TCRdb stores just in-frame clones and leaves some out. The sample gives about 73,000 clones, about 89% of which show up once; less than 0.8% is in the top ten. This material consisted of CD4+ or CD8+ T cells sorted from blood, taken in a trial of the OX40 agonist ivuxolimab. The receptors stem from an adult with an advanced solid tumor such as melanoma, head and neck, liver or kidney cancer. CDR3s leave out the opening cysteine and the closing phenylalanine or tryptophan.

j_gene: TRBJ2-7; v_gene: TRBV18; CDR3aa: ASSPLGTSNEQY
j_gene: TRBJ1-5; v_gene: TRBV4-3; CDR3aa: ASSQEIGRNQPQH
j_gene: TRBJ1-1; v_gene: TRBV5-1; CDR3aa: ASSWGAVDTEAF
j_gene: TRBJ1-2; v_gene: TRBV7-9; CDR3aa: ASSDTGFGYGYT
j_gene: TRBJ1-2; v_gene: TRBV2; CDR3aa: ASSVPGGGYT
j_gene: TRBJ1-2; v_gene: TRBV19; CDR3aa: ASTGIDTNYGYT
j_gene: TRBJ1-2; v_gene: TRBV7-2; CDR3aa: ASSSPTSGRGGYGYT
j_gene: TRBJ2-7; v_gene: TRBV7-8; CDR3aa: ASSSGGASGNSYEQY
j_gene: TRBJ2-2; v_gene: TRBV6-5; CDR3aa: ASSYTGLHGELF
j_gene: TRBJ1-1; v_gene: TRBV5-1; CDR3aa: ASSMIRGDTEAF
j_gene: TRBJ1-3; v_gene: TRBV27; CDR3aa: ANGRVSGNTIY
j_gene: TRBJ2-5; v_gene: TRBV28; CDR3aa: ASSLGKRGATQETQY
j_gene: TRBJ1-3; v_gene: TRBV2; CDR3aa: ASSDSSGNTIY
j_gene: TRBJ2-6; v_gene: TRBV5-4; CDR3aa: ASSLDLGANVLT
j_gene: TRBJ2-1; v_gene: TRBV28; CDR3aa: ASSRTSGGSYNEQF
j_gene: TRBJ1-4; v_gene: TRBV7-9; CDR3aa: ASSSDDRGEKLF
j_gene: TRBJ2-1; v_gene: TRBV9; CDR3aa: ASSPRDPMNEQF
j_gene: TRBJ2-3; v_gene: TRBV5-1; CDR3aa: ASSSGIGLTQY
j_gene: TRBJ2-5; v_gene: TRBV2; CDR3aa: AGRREWETQY
j_gene: TRBJ1-1; v_gene: TRBV28; CDR3aa: ASSPHTTGHTEAF
j_gene: TRBJ2-7; v_gene: TRBV19; CDR3aa: ASSIGTGENEQY
j_gene: TRBJ2-7; v_gene: TRBV5-8; CDR3aa: ASTPPAGAGEQY
j_gene: TRBJ2-7; v_gene: TRBV19; CDR3aa: ASSRGTSGIHYEQY
j_gene: TRBJ2-2; v_gene: TRBV6-5; CDR3aa: ASSYGQGVYTGELF
j_gene: TRBJ1-1; v_gene: TRBV30; CDR3aa: AWRGQGRTEAF
j_gene: TRBJ2-3; v_gene: TRBV7-2; CDR3aa: ASSLEKGTQY
j_gene: TRBJ1-4; v_gene: TRBV7-9; CDR3aa: ASSLVTHREKLF
j_gene: TRBJ1-2; v_gene: TRBV6-1; CDR3aa: ASSASGPLRGYT
j_gene: TRBJ1-1; v_gene: TRBV5-6; CDR3aa: ASSLARGHTENMNTEAF
j_gene: TRBJ2-7; v_gene: TRBV2; CDR3aa: ASSGTGNEQY
j_gene: TRBJ1-4; v_gene: TRBV5-1; CDR3aa: ASSRQTGEREKLF
j_gene: TRBJ1-5; v_gene: TRBV2; CDR3aa: ASSEGSGRQPQH
j_gene: TRBJ2-5; v_gene: TRBV10-3; CDR3aa: AMRGDRGQETQY
j_gene: TRBJ1-5; v_gene: TRBV6-1; CDR3aa: ASSRGGEQPQH
j_gene: TRBJ1-3; v_gene: TRBV7-2; CDR3aa: ASSRAVSGNTIY
j_gene: TRBJ2-2; v_gene: TRBV6-4; CDR3aa: ASSQQGAGELF
j_gene: TRBJ2-5; v_gene: TRBV13; CDR3aa: ASKFGIYQETQY
j_gene: TRBJ2-2; v_gene: TRBV14; CDR3aa: ASSQGPGSKTGELF
j_gene: TRBJ1-5; v_gene: TRBV6-5; CDR3aa: ASSSGTGINDQPQH
j_gene: TRBJ1-2; v_gene: TRBV25-1; CDR3aa: ASSVSGSQYGYT
j_gene: TRBJ1-4; v_gene: TRBV11-2; CDR3aa: ASTETGGLSATNEKLF
j_gene: TRBJ2-2; v_gene: TRBV7-9; CDR3aa: ASSLAKGLAGITGELF
j_gene: TRBJ1-2; v_gene: TRBV5-4; CDR3aa: ASSLGQTYGYT
j_gene: TRBJ2-1; v_gene: TRBV19; CDR3aa: ASSIPGVNEQF
j_gene: TRBJ2-1; v_gene: TRBV4-1; CDR3aa: ASSQELAGGSYNEQF
j_gene: TRBJ1-2; v_gene: TRBV7-2; CDR3aa: ASSATGTASYGYT
j_gene: TRBJ2-5; v_gene: TRBV30; CDR3aa: AWSRGIQETQY
j_gene: TRBJ2-3; v_gene: TRBV7-9; CDR3aa: ASSSVGGFTDTQY
j_gene: TRBJ2-7; v_gene: TRBV19; CDR3aa: ASSIGSGGPTSYEQY
j_gene: TRBJ1-5; v_gene: TRBV6-5; CDR3aa: ASRPGDPSNQPQH
j_gene: TRBJ2-1; v_gene: TRBV7-9; CDR3aa: ASSTDGRYNEQF
j_gene: TRBJ2-3; v_gene: TRBV10-3; CDR3aa: AISESSGTDTQY
j_gene: TRBJ2-1; v_gene: TRBV28; CDR3aa: AMQRGNEQF
j_gene: TRBJ2-1; v_gene: TRBV10-3; CDR3aa: AISDGGGYNEQF
j_gene: TRBJ1-1; v_gene: TRBV4-2; CDR3aa: ASSQISSQEAF
j_gene: TRBJ2-3; v_gene: TRBV5-1; CDR3aa: ASRRTSGGATDTQY
j_gene: TRBJ2-7; v_gene: TRBV25-1; CDR3aa: ASTKMGVYEQY
j_gene: TRBJ2-7; v_gene: TRBV27; CDR3aa: ASRKLVSYEQY